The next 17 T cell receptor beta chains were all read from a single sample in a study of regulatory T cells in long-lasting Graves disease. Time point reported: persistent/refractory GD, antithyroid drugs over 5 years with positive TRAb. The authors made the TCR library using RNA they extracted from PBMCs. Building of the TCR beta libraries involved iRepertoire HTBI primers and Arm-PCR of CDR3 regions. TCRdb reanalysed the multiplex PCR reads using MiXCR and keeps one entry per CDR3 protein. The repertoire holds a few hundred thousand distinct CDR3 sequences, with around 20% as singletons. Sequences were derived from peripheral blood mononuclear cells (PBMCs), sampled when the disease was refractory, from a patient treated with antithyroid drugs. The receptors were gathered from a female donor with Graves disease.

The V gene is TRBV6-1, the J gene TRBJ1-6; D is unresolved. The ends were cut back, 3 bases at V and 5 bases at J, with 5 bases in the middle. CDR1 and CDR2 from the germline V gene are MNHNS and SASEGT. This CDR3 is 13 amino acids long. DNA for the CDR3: TGTGCCAGCAGTGACAGCAATAATTCACCCCTCCACTTT. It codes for CASSDSNNSPLHF.

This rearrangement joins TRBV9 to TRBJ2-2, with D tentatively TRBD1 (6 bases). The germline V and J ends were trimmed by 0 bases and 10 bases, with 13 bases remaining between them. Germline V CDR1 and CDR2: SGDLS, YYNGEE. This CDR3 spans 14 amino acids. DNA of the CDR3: TGTGCCAGCAGCGTAGTGGTAGGGGGAGCGGAGCTGTTTTTT. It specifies CASSVVVGGAELFF.

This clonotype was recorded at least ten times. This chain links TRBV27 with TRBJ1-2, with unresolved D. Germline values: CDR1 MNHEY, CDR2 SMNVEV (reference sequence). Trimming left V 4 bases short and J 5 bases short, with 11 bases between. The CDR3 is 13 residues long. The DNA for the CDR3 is TGTGCCAGCAGTTCGCACGTTGGATATGGCTACACCTTC. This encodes CASSSHVGYGYTF.

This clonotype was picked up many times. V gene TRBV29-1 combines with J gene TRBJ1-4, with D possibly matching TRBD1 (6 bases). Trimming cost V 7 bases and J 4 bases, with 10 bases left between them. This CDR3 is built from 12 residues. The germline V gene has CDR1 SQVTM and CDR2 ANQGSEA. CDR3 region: CSAGQNNEKLFF. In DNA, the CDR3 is TGCAGCGCAGGACAGAATAATGAAAAACTGTTTTTT.

This chain's CDR3 is CASSFGPGTVQHTDTQYF. CDR3 in DNA: TGTGCCAGCAGTTTTGGTCCCGGGACAGTCCAACACACAGATACGCAGTATTTT. V gene TRBV12-3 or TRBV12-4 combines with J gene TRBJ2-3; 7 nucleotides line up with TRBD1. The ends lost 3 bases at V and 2 bases at J; junction bases unmatched: 14. There are 18 residues in the CDR3.

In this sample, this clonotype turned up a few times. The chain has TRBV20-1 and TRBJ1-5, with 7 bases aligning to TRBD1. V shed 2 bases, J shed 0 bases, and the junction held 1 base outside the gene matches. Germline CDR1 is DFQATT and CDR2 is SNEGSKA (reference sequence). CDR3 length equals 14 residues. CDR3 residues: CSARKGASNQPQHF. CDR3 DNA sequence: TGCAGTGCTAGAAAGGGGGCTAGCAATCAGCCCCAGCATTTT.

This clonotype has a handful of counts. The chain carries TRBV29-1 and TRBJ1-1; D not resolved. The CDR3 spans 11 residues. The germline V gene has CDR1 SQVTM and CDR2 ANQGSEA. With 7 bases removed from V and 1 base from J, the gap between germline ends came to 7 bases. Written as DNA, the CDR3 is TGCAGCGCCTACAGGAACACTGAAGCTTTCTTT. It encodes CSAYRNTEAFF.

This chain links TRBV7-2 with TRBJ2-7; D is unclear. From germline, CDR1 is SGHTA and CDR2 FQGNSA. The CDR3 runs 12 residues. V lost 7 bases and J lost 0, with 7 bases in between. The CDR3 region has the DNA TGTGCCAGCACCAAGAACTCCTACGAGCAGTACTTC. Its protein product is CASTKNSYEQYF. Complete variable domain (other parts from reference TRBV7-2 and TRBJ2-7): GAGVSQSPSNKVTEKGKDVELRCDPISGHTALYWYRQSLGQGLEFLIYFQGNSAPDKSGLPSDRFSAERTGGSVSTLTIQRTQQEDSAVYLCASTKNSYEQYFGPGTRLTVT.

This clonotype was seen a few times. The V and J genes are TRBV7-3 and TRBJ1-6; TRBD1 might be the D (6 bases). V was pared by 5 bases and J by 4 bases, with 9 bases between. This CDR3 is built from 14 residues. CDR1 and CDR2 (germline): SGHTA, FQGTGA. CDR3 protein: CASSRGQYNSPLHF. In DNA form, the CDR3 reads TGTGCCAGCAGCCGCGGACAGTATAATTCACCCCTCCACTTT.

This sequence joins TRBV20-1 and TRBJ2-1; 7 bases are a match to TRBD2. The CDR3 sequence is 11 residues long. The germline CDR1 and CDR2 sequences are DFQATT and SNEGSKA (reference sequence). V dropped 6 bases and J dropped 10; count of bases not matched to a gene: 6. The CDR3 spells CSATGGREQFF. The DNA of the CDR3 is TGCAGTGCAACGGGAGGACGGGAGCAGTTCTTC.

This CDR3 is CAWSVGVSYEQYF. The CDR3 DNA follows: TGTGCCTGGAGTGTTGGAGTTTCCTACGAGCAGTACTTC. The chain carries TRBV30 and TRBJ2-7; D not resolved. This CDR3 spans 13 amino acids. Trimming pared 0 bases from V and 1 base from J, leaving 7 bases between. Germline values: CDR1 GTSNPN, CDR2 SVGIG (reference sequence).

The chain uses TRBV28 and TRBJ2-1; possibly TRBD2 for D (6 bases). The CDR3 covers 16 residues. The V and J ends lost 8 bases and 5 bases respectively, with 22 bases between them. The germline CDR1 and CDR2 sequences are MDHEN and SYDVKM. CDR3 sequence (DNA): TGTGCCAGCCGATGGGGCCCAGCGGGCCCCAACAATGAGCAGTTCTTC. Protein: CASRWGPAGPNNEQFF.

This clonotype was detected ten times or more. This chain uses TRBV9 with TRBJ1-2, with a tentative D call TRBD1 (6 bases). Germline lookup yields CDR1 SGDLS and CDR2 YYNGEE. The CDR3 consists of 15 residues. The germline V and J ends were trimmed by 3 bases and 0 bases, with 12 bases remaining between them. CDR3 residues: CASSAGGQPNYGYTF. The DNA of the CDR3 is TGTGCCAGCAGCGCCGGAGGACAGCCTAACTATGGCTACACCTTC.

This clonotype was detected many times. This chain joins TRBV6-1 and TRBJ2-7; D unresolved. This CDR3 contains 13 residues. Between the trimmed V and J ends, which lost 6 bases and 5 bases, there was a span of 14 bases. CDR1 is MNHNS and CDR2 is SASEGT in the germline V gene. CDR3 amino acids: CASRRRSRDEQYF. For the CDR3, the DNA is TGTGCCAGCAGAAGAAGATCTAGGGACGAGCAGTACTTC.

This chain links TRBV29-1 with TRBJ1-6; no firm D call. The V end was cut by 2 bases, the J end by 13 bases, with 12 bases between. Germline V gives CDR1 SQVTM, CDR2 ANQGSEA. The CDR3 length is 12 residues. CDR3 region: CSVENLHHPLHF. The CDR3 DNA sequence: TGCAGCGTTGAAAATCTTCATCACCCCCTCCACTTT.

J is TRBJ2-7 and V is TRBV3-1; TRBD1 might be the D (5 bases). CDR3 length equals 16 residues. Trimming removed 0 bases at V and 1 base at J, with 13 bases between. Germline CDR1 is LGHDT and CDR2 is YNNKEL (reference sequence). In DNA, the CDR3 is TGTGCCAGCAGCCAAGAGATTGGGGCTAGTTCCTACGAGCAGTACTTC. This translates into CASSQEIGASSYEQYF.

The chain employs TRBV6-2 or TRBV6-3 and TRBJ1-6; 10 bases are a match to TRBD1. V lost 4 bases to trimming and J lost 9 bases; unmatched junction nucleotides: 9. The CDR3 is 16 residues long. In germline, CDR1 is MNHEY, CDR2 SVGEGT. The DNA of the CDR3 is TGTGCCAGCAGTTCCAGGGACAGGGGAAGGGGTTCACCCCTCCACTTT. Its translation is CASSSRDRGRGSPLHF.